The 26 T cell receptor beta chains below come from one sample, sequenced in a study of CD8 T cells in ankylosing spondylitis. TCRdb re-called the 5' RACE reads with MiXCR, one entry per CDR3 protein. Of 300,000 to 350,000 distinct CDR3 sequences listed, roughly 14% are singletons. Sequencing was carried out using blood, either unsorted or a sorted T cell fraction (not recorded which). These TCRs come from a male donor with ankylosing spondylitis or in good health (not recorded which).

This clonotype came up a few times. The chain has TRBV5-1 and TRBJ2-3; 9 bases are a match to TRBD1. The length of the CDR3 is 14 residues. With 4 bases clipped from V and 5 bases from J, the junction kept 5 bases outside the gene matches. The germline gives CDR1 SGHRS, CDR2 YFSETQ. The chain's CDR3 is CASSDRQGGDTQYF. CDR3 in DNA: TGCGCCAGCAGCGACAGACAGGGGGGAGATACGCAGTATTTT.

The gene calls are TRBV20-1 and TRBJ2-3; TRBD2 matches 9 bases. The CDR3 is 13 residues long. Germline values: CDR1 DFQATT, CDR2 SNEGSKA (reference sequence). Germline trimming cut 5 bases from V and 4 bases from J; bases unmatched to any gene: 4. CDR3 DNA sequence: TGCAGTGCTCGACTAGCGGCATCAGATACGCAGTATTTT. It is translated as CSARLAASDTQYF.

This clonotype was detected a few times. In DNA form, the CDR3 reads TGCGCCAGCAGCCCCCTCGGACGAGCGAGGGACAATGAGCAGTTCTTC. Its protein is CASSPLGRARDNEQFF. V and J are TRBV4-1 and TRBJ2-1, with a weak D call TRBD2 (5 bases). V lost 4 bases to trimming and J lost 5 bases, with 18 bases between them. This CDR3 has 16 amino acids. Germline CDR1 MGHRA, CDR2 YSYEKL.

The chain recombines TRBV6-6 with TRBJ2-5; perhaps TRBD1 as D (5 bases). The CDR3 extends over 12 amino acids. Trimming took 7 bases from V and 5 from J, leaving 11 bases between them. Germline lookup yields CDR1 MNHNY and CDR2 SVGAGI (reference sequence). CDR3 nucleotides: TGTGCCAGCACAGGGTTTGGGGAGACCCAGTACTTC. It translates to CASTGFGETQYF.

The rearrangement uses TRBV12-3 or TRBV12-4 and TRBJ1-3; 7 bases match TRBD1. The CDR3 is 17 residues long. With V trimmed by 6 bases and J by 1 base, 12 bases remained unmatched. CDR3 nucleotides: TGTGCCAGCAGCCCTGACAGGGTAGTCGCGTCTGGAAACACCATATATTTT. It translates to CASSPDRVVASGNTIYF.

The table lists this clonotype with a few counts. The chain carries TRBV12-3 or TRBV12-4 and TRBJ2-4; D perhaps matches TRBD2 (5 bases). V dropped 0 bases and J dropped 0 bases, with 6 bases sitting between them. CDR3 length equals 15 residues. The CDR3 sequence is CASSLAGLAKNIQYF. DNA for the CDR3: TGTGCCAGCAGTTTAGCAGGACTAGCCAAAAACATTCAGTACTTC.

This clonotype occurred once. The V gene is TRBV7-9, the J gene TRBJ1-2; D remains ambiguous. The CDR3 loop spans 14 amino acids. Looked up from germline, CDR1 is SEHNR and CDR2 is FQNEAQ (reference sequence). The V end lost 3 bases, the J end lost 6 bases, and 14 bases lay between the germline ends. The CDR3 here is CASSLPGPRDGYTF. CDR3 nucleotide sequence: TGTGCCAGCAGCTTGCCGGGTCCTCGGGATGGCTACACCTTC.

This clonotype occurred a few times. The chain has TRBV29-1 and TRBJ1-5; 7 bases map to TRBD1. After removal of 7 bases from V and 6 bases from J, the junction contained 9 bases not matched to a gene. CDR3 length: 13 residues. The germline gives CDR1 SQVTM, CDR2 ANQGSEA. CDR3 region: CSALEGAGQPQHF. DNA of the CDR3: TGCAGCGCCCTGGAGGGGGCTGGTCAGCCCCAGCATTTT. The full variable domain, rest sourced from reference TRBV29-1 and TRBJ1-5, is SAVISQKPSRDICQRGTSLTIQCQVDSQVTMMFWYRQQPGQSLTLIATANQGSEATYESGFVIDKFPISRPNLTFSTLTVSNMSPEDSSIYLCSALEGAGQPQHFGDGTRLSIL.

V gene TRBV6-1 combines with J gene TRBJ1-4; no clear D gene. V was cut by 6 bases and J by 5 bases, with 10 bases left in between. The CDR3 extends over 13 amino acids. Germline lookup yields CDR1 MNHNS and CDR2 SASEGT. In DNA, the CDR3 is TGTGCCAGCAGGAAAGGTCTGAATGAAAAACTGTTTTTT. Amino acids: CASRKGLNEKLFF.

This clonotype was seen a few times. The V and J genes are TRBV6-5 and TRBJ2-1; 7 bases map to TRBD1. The CDR3 loop spans 16 amino acids. The V gene end was trimmed by 2 bases and the J gene end by 4 bases; junction bases not matched to a gene: 8. Germline V CDR1 and CDR2: MNHEY, SVGAGI. The CDR3 region is CASSYETGLLYNEQFF. For the CDR3, the DNA is TGTGCCAGCAGTTACGAGACAGGGTTACTTTACAATGAGCAGTTCTTC.

The CDR3 bases are TGCAGTGCTAGAGATCCCAGCGGGAGGGAGACCCAGTACTTC. Its translation is CSARDPSGRETQYF. The V gene is TRBV20-1, the J gene TRBJ2-5; 9 nucleotides match TRBD2. CDR1 DFQATT and CDR2 SNEGSKA come from the germline V gene (reference sequence). V shed 0 bases and J 5 bases; nucleotides not matched to a gene: 4. CDR3 length equals 14 residues.

This clonotype was counted between two and nine times. The chain joins TRBV30 to TRBJ1-5; 7 nucleotides match TRBD1. V lost 3 bases to trimming and J lost 7 bases; unmatched junction nucleotides: 9. In germline, CDR1 is GTSNPN, CDR2 SVGIG (reference sequence). CDR3 length: 14 amino acids. For the CDR3, the DNA is TGTGCCTGGAGCAGAGACAGGGAGGTCCAGCCCCAGCATTTT. Residues: CAWSRDREVQPQHF.

In this sample, this clonotype turned up many times. The V and J genes are TRBV12-3 or TRBV12-4 and TRBJ1-1, with D possibly matching TRBD1 (6 bases). V was pared by 4 bases and J by 2 bases, with 14 bases between. The CDR3 has 15 amino acids. CDR3 sequence reads: CASSSQGRGNTEAFF. CDR3 sequence (DNA): TGTGCCAGCAGTTCCCAGGGCAGGGGAAACACTGAAGCTTTCTTT.

This clonotype was seen only once. This chain joins TRBV5-5 and TRBJ2-7; 13 bases fit TRBD2. Germline values: CDR1 SGHKS, CDR2 YYEKEE (reference sequence). The CDR3 has 16 amino acids. V was pared by 3 bases and J by 1 base, with 4 bases of the junction left unmatched. CDR3 in DNA: TGTGCCAGCAGCTGGACTAGCGGGGGTCGTTCCTACGAGCAGTACTTC. It is translated as CASSWTSGGRSYEQYF. Using reference TRBV5-5 and TRBJ2-7 for the parts outside the CDR3, the full variable domain is DAGVTQSPTHLIKTRGQQVTLRCSPISGHKSVSWYQQVLGQGPQFIFQYYEKEERGRGNFPDRFSARQFPNYSSELNVNALLLGDSALYLCASSWTSGGRSYEQYFGPGTRLTVT.

The rearrangement links TRBV3-1 to TRBJ2-7, with 8 bases fitting TRBD1. Looked up from germline, CDR1 is LGHDT and CDR2 is YNNKEL (reference sequence). This CDR3 region has 14 residues. Unmatched junction bases numbered 4, after V lost 1 base and J lost 5 bases. The CDR3: CASSQGRGRHEQYF. CDR3 sequence (DNA): TGTGCCAGCAGCCAAGGCAGGGGGCGCCACGAGCAGTACTTC.

This clonotype was seen more than once but under ten times. The gene calls are TRBV6-2 or TRBV6-3 and TRBJ2-2; 9 positions match TRBD2. J lost 7 bases, V lost 4 bases, and 16 bases had no gene match. The germline V gene encodes CDR1 MNHEY and CDR2 SVGEGT. CDR3 length: 18 residues. The CDR3 sequence is CASSFPPGRGGSGGELFF. The CDR3 DNA sequence: TGTGCCAGCAGTTTCCCCCCCGGGCGGGGGGGCTCGGGCGGGGAGCTGTTTTTT.

The chain uses TRBV30 and TRBJ2-2; D call uncertain. V dropped 2 bases and J dropped 0 bases, with 7 bases sitting between them. This CDR3 comprises 14 residues. Per germline, CDR1 GTSNPN and CDR2 SVGIG (reference sequence). The CDR3, as DNA: TGTGCCTGGAGTATAGATGCGAACACCGGGGAGCTGTTTTTT. Protein sequence: CAWSIDANTGELFF.

This clonotype was counted only a few times. The chain is built from TRBV5-1 and TRBJ2-5; D is possibly TRBD2 (5 bases). Germline loops: CDR1 SGHRS, CDR2 YFSETQ. With 0 bases removed from V and 5 bases from J, the gap between germline ends came to 11 bases. CDR3 length: 14 amino acids. The CDR3: CASSLAGIGETQYF. The DNA of the CDR3 is TGCGCCAGCAGCTTGGCGGGGATAGGGGAGACCCAGTACTTC.

This clonotype was counted a few times. The V gene is TRBV20-1, the J gene TRBJ2-1; 7 bases agree with TRBD1. Germline V gene lookup returns CDR1 DFQATT and CDR2 SNEGSKA (reference sequence). The V segment lost 6 bases and the J segment 9 bases; nucleotides outside the gene matches: 11. The CDR3 length is 13 residues. The DNA for the CDR3 is TGCAGTGCATTCACGACAGGGAAGAGTGAGCAGTTCTTC. Its translation: CSAFTTGKSEQFF.

This chain links TRBV5-1 with TRBJ2-1; TRBD1 is a possible D gene (5 bases). The CDR3 is made up of 15 amino acids. Germline CDR1 SGHRS, CDR2 YFSETQ. V dropped 5 bases and J dropped 0 bases, with 12 bases sitting between them. The DNA for the CDR3 is TGCGCCAGCAGTCGCTCCAGGGACTCCTACAATGAGCAGTTCTTC. It specifies CASSRSRDSYNEQFF.

The rearrangement uses TRBV12-3 or TRBV12-4 and TRBJ1-1; D ambiguous. This CDR3 is built from 15 residues. Trimming left V 2 bases short and J 1 base short, with 11 bases between. Here the CDR3 DNA reads TGTGCCAGCAGTTTATATGCAGGCGGGAACACTGAAGCTTTCTTT. Encoded protein: CASSLYAGGNTEAFF.

This clonotype was counted at least ten times. The chain joins TRBV6-5 to TRBJ2-3, with D perhaps matching TRBD1 (6 bases). V gave up 8 bases and J gave up 5 bases, with 8 bases separating them. The CDR3 has 11 amino acids. Germline V gives CDR1 MNHEY, CDR2 SVGAGI. This CDR3 is CASRRGDTQYF. CDR3 DNA sequence: TGTGCCAGCCGCAGGGGAGATACGCAGTATTTT.

This clonotype was recorded only once. CDR3 bases: TGTGCCAGCAGCGTTCAGGGTCGGGACACCGGGGAGCTGTTTTTT. This encodes CASSVQGRDTGELFF. The rearrangement links TRBV9 to TRBJ2-2; the D gene is possibly TRBD1 (5 bases). Germline loops: CDR1 SGDLS, CDR2 YYNGEE. Trimming removed 2 bases from V and 3 bases from J, with 11 bases in between. CDR3 size: 15 residues.

This rearrangement joins TRBV12-3 or TRBV12-4 to TRBJ1-6; no firm D call. V was trimmed by 6 bases and J by 6 bases, leaving 9 bases between them. This CDR3 spans 13 amino acids. Here the CDR3 DNA reads TGTGCCAGCAGGCTTCACTTTAATTCACCCCTCCACTTT. Protein product: CASRLHFNSPLHF.

This clonotype came up a few times. V gene TRBV10-3 combines with J gene TRBJ2-7; no reliable D call. CDR1 is ENHRY and CDR2 is SYGVKD in the germline V gene. This CDR3 contains 11 residues. The V end lost 10 bases, the J end lost 7 bases, and 14 bases lay between the germline ends. The CDR3 region is CATSRSGEQYF. DNA for the CDR3: TGTGCCACCTCAAGGTCTGGGGAGCAGTACTTC.

V gene TRBV29-1 combines with J gene TRBJ2-1; 13 bases map to TRBD2. The CDR3 is 13 residues long. Germline V gives CDR1 SQVTM, CDR2 ANQGSEA. J lost 3 bases, V lost 8 bases, and 1 base had no gene match. The CDR3 reads CSTSGRDYNEQFF. Here the CDR3 DNA reads TGCAGCACTAGCGGGAGGGACTACAATGAGCAGTTCTTC.